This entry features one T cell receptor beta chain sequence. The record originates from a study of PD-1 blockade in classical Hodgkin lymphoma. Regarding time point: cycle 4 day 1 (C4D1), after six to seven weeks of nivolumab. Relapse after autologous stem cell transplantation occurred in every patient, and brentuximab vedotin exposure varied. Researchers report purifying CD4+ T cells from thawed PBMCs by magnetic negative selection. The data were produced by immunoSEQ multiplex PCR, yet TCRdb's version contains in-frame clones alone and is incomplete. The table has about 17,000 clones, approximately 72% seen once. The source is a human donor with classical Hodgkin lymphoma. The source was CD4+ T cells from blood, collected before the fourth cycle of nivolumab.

In DNA form, the CDR3 reads TGTGCCAGCAGCCCCCGCCGACAGGGGGAAAGAGAGACCCAGTACTTC. Protein sequence: CASSPRRQGERETQYF. V and J are TRBV7-2 and TRBJ2-5; 9 positions agree with TRBD1. Germline-derived CDR1 and CDR2 are SGHTA and FQGNSA. With V trimmed by 5 bases and J by 4 bases, 11 bases remained unmatched. The CDR3 sequence is 16 residues long.